This TCR beta chain was identified in a study of shared clonotypes between healthy human individuals. Adults of Caucasian background living in Nashville, Tennessee made up all donors. At the deep level, the assay was run. In the sorted-subset replicate PCRs, 150 to 250 ng DNA, 25,000 to 30,000 T cell genomes, was used. Repertoires were generated with immunoSEQ multiplex PCR, while TCRdb's copy carries only in-frame clones and drops some. The sample carries 640,000 or so clones, about two thirds recorded once. This CDR3 comprises 13 residues. Trimming took 3 bases from V and 5 from J, leaving 10 bases between them. Germline-derived CDR1 and CDR2 are LNHNV and YYDKDF (reference sequence).

This receptor was taken from a woman aged 25 to 39 in good health. The chain is built from TRBV15 and TRBJ2-5; D unresolved. The sequenced material came from memory CD4+ T cells sorted from blood. As to subset: CD45RA-negative fraction. This CDR3 reads CATSRASWETQYF. The DNA for the CDR3 is TGTGCCACCAGCAGGGCCTCTTGGGAGACCCAGTACTTC.